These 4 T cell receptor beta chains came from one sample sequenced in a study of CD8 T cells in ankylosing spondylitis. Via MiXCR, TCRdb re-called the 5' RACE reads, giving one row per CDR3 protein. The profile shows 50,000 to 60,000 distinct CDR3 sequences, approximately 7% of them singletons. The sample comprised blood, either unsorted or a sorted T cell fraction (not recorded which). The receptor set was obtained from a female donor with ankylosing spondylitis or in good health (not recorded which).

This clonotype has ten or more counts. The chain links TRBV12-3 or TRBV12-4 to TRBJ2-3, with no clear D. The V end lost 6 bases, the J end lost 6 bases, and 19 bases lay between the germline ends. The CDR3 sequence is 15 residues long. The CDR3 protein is CASRPKWKGRDTQYF. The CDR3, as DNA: TGTGCCAGCAGGCCAAAGTGGAAGGGCCGGGATACGCAGTATTTT.

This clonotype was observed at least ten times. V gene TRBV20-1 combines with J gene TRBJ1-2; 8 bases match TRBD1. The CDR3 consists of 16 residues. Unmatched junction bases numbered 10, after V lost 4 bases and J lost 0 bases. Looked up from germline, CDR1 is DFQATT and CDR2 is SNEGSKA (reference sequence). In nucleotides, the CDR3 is TGCAGTGCTATGGGGCCAACAGGGGGACCTAACTATGGCTACACCTTC. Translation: CSAMGPTGGPNYGYTF.

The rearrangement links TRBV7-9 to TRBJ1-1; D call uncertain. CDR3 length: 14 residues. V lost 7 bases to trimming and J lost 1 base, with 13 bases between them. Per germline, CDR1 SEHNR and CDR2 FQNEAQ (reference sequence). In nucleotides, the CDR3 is TGTGCCAGCAACGATCTCGGCGGGAACACTGAAGCTTTCTTT. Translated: CASNDLGGNTEAFF.

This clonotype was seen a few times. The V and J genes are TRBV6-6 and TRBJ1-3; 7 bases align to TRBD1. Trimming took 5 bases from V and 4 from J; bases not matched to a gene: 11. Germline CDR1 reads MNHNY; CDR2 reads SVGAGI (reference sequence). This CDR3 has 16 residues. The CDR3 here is CASSPLDRPRGNTIYF. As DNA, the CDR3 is TGTGCCAGCAGTCCCTTGGACAGGCCCCGGGGAAACACCATATATTTT.